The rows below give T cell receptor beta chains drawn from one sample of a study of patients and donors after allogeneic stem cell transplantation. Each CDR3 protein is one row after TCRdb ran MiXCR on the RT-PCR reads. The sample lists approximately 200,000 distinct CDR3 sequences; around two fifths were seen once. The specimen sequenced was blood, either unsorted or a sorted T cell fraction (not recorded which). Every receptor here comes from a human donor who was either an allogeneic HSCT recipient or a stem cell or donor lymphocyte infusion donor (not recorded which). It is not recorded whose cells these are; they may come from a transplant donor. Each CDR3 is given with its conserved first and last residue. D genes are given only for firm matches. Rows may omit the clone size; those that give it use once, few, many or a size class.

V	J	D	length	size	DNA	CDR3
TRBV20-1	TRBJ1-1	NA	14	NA	TGCAGTGCTAGAGAAGGGGGGCGCAACACTGAAGCTTTCTTT	CSAREGGRNTEAFF
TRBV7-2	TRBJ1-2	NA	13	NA	TGTGCCAGCAGCTCCAACACGTACTATGGCTACACCTTC	CASSSNTYYGYTF
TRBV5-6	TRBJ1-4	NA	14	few	TGTGCCAGCAGCTTATTCAGAAGAAGTGAAAAACTGTTTTTT	CASSLFRRSEKLFF
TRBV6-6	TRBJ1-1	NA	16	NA	TGTGCCAGCAGTTACCGTCGCGGAGGGGGTAGCACTGAAGCTTTCTTT	CASSYRRGGGSTEAFF
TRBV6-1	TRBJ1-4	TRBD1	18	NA	TGTGCCAGCGCCAGGACCGGGACAGGGCTACTAAGTAATGAAAAACTGTTTTTT	CASARTGTGLLSNEKLFF
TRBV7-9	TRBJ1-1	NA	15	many	TGTGCCAGCAGCTTAGGTCGGGCGGGAAACACTGAAGCTTTCTTT	CASSLGRAGNTEAFF
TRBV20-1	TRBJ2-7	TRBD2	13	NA	TGCAGTGCTCCGGCACTAGCGAGCCACGAGCAGTACTTC	CSAPALASHEQYF
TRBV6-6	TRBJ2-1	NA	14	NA	TGTGCCAGCAGTTACATTGGGACGAGGATTGAGCAGTTCTTC	CASSYIGTRIEQFF
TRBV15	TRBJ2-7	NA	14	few	TGTGCCACCAGCAGAGATCGACAGTTTTACGAGCAGTACTTC	CATSRDRQFYEQYF
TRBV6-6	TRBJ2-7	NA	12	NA	TGTGCCAGCAGTTACTCTACGGAGACTCAGTACTTC	CASSYSTETQYF
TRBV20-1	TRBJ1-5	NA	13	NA	TGCAGTGCTCAGGTCGAAGGCCACCCGCCCCAGCATTTT	CSAQVEGHPPQHF
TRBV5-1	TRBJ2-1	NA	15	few	TGCGCCAGCAGCTTGGTCGGGGGCGTCTACAATGAGCAGTTCTTC	CASSLVGGVYNEQFF
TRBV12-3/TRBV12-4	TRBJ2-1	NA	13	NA	TGTGCCAGCAGTTTGTACAGGGCCAATGAGCAGTTCTTC	CASSLYRANEQFF
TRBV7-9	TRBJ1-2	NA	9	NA	TGTGCCAGCAGCCCCCTAAACGCCTTC	CASSPLNAF
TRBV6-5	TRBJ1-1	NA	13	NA	TGTGCCAGCAGGAGGGGGGGCCGGACTGAAGCTTTCTTT	CASRRGGRTEAFF
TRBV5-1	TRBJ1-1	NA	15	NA	TGCGCCAGCAGCTTGTACGTCAGGGAGAACACTGAAGCTTTCTTT	CASSLYVRENTEAFF
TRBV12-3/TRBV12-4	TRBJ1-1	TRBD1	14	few	TGTGCCAGCAGTAGGGACAGGGGGTACACTGAAGCTTTCTTT	CASSRDRGYTEAFF
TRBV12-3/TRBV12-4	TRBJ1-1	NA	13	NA	TGTGCCAGTACAATGATGGGGGACACTGAAGCTTTCTTT	CASTMMGDTEAFF
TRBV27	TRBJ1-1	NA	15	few	TGTGCCAGCAGTGCCCTGTGGGGGGCAAACACTGAAGCTTTCTTT	CASSALWGANTEAFF
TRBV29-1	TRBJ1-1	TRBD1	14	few	TGCAGCGTCTATTCACGACAGGGTTCAACTGAAGCTTTCTTT	CSVYSRQGSTEAFF
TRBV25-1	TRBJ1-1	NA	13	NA	TGTGCCAGCGGTTCGGCGGTGAACACTGAAGCTTTCTTT	CASGSAVNTEAFF
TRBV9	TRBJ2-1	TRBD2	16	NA	TGTGCCAGCAGCGTAGGATGGACTAGCGTATACAATGAGCAGTTCTTC	CASSVGWTSVYNEQFF
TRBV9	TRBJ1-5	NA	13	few	TGTGCCAGCAGCGCCACGGACCGACAGCCCCAGCATTTT	CASSATDRQPQHF
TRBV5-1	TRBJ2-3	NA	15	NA	TGCGCCAGCGCTACGACGGGAGCTAGCACAGATACGCAGTATTTT	CASATTGASTDTQYF
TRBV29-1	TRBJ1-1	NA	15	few	TGCAGCGTTGAAGCCACCGGGACACCGAACACTGAAGCTTTCTTT	CSVEATGTPNTEAFF
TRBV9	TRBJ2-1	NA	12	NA	TGTGCCAGCGGGCAAGGGCGGAATGAGCAGTTCTTC	CASGQGRNEQFF
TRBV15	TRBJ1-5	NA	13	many	TGTGCCACCAGCAGAGGTGGAAATCAGCCCCAGCATTTT	CATSRGGNQPQHF
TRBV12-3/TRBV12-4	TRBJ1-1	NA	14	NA	TGTGCCAGCAGTTTAAGGGTAATGAACACTGAAGCTTTCTTT	CASSLRVMNTEAFF
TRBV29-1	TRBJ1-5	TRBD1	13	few	TGCAGCATAGGACAGGCGGGCAATCAGCCCCAGCATTTT	CSIGQAGNQPQHF
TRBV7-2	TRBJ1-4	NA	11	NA	TGTGCCAGCAGCGATTTTGAAAAACTGTTTTTT	CASSDFEKLFF
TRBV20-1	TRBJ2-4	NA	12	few	TGCAGTGCTAGAGAGGCAAAAAACATTCAGTACTTC	CSAREAKNIQYF
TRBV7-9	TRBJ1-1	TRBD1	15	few	TGTGCCAGCAGCGCGGGACAGGGAATGAACACTGAAGCTTTCTTT	CASSAGQGMNTEAFF
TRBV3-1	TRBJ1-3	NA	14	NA	TGTGCCAGCAGCCAAGGGTCCTCTGGAAACACCATATATTTT	CASSQGSSGNTIYF
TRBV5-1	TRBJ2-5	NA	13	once	TGCGCCAGCAGCTTGGAAGGGGATGAGACCCAGTACTTC	CASSLEGDETQYF
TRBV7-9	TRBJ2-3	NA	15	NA	TGTGCCAGCAGCTTAGTCCGAGGAGGCCTAGATACGCAGTATTTT	CASSLVRGGLDTQYF
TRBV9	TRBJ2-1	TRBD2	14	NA	TGTGCCAGCAGCCTAGCGGGGGGGCTGAATGAGCAGTTCTTC	CASSLAGGLNEQFF
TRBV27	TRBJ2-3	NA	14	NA	TGTGCCAGCAGTTTCCCAGGGTCCGTCAATACGCAGTATTTT	CASSFPGSVNTQYF
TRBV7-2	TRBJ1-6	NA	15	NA	TGTGCCAGCAGCTTCGGCACAGGGCATAATTCACCCCTCCACTTT	CASSFGTGHNSPLHF
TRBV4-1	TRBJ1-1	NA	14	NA	TGCGCCAGCAGCCATCGGACATTGAACACTGAAGCTTTCTTT	CASSHRTLNTEAFF
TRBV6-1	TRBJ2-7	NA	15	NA	TGTGCCAGCAGTGAGGCTGGGGGGACCGCCTACGAGCAGTACTTC	CASSEAGGTAYEQYF
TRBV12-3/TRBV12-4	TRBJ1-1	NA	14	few	TGTGCCAGCAGAACTGCGCAGGGAAGGACTGAAGCTTTCTTT	CASRTAQGRTEAFF